The rows below give T cell receptor beta chains drawn from one sample of a study of siplizumab effects on memory and regulatory T cells. Produced via immunoSEQ multiplex PCR; TCRdb's table is partial and in-frame only. The table lists some 46,000 clones, nearly 95% of them singletons. Sequenced: CD8+ T cells sorted from blood. These receptors were obtained from a human donor in good health. Each CDR3 is given with its conserved first and last residue. D genes are given only for firm matches. The size field is filled for only some rows; it gives once, few, many or a size class.

D gene,J gene,clone size,V gene,CDR3 DNA,CDR3 protein
TRBD1,TRBJ1-4,NA,TRBV13,TGTGCCAGCAGCCTGACAGGGTTTGGAGAAAAACTGTTTTTT,CASSLTGFGEKLFF
NA,TRBJ2-1,NA,TRBV5-6,TGTGCCAGCAGCTTGCGAAGAACGGCTTACAATGAGCAGTTCTTC,CASSLRRTAYNEQFF
NA,TRBJ1-1,NA,TRBV6-1,TGTGCCAGCAGTGAAATCAACCGCATTGAAGCTTTCTTT,CASSEINRIEAFF
TRBD2,TRBJ2-1,NA,TRBV9,TGTGCCAGCAGCGACGATACTAGCGGGACCTCCTACAATGAGCAGTTCTTC,CASSDDTSGTSYNEQFF
NA,TRBJ1-3,NA,TRBV5-1,TGCGCCAGCAGCTTGAAGGCTGGGGAGATCTCTGGAAACACCATATATTTT,CASSLKAGEISGNTIYF
TRBD1,TRBJ1-4,NA,TRBV4-1,TGCGCCAGCAGCCAACCCTACAGGGGGGGAGAAAAACTGTTTTTT,CASSQPYRGGEKLFF
NA,TRBJ1-2,NA,TRBV11-2,TGTGCCAGCAGCTCCTTAGACTATGGCTACACCTTC,CASSSLDYGYTF
TRBD2,TRBJ2-7,once,TRBV4-2,TGTGCCAGCAGCCAATTATTTAGCGGGAGATACGAGCAGTACTTC,CASSQLFSGRYEQYF
NA,TRBJ2-1,few,TRBV6-6,TGTGCCAGCAGTCCACCAGGGAACAACAATGAGCAGTTCTTC,CASSPPGNNNEQFF
NA,TRBJ1-3,NA,TRBV2,TGTGCCAGCAGTGCAACCCTCCGAAACACCATATATTTT,CASSATLRNTIYF
TRBD1,TRBJ2-2,NA,TRBV19,TGTGCCAGTAGTACCGGGACAGGGGTTACCGGGGAGCTGTTTTTT,CASSTGTGVTGELFF
TRBD1,TRBJ1-2,NA,TRBV4-1,TGCGCCAGCAGCCAAGATCCGAGACAGGGGAATGGCTACACCTTC,CASSQDPRQGNGYTF
NA,TRBJ1-5,NA,TRBV7-8,TGTGCCAGCAGCTTACCCGATGACCCCCAGCATTTT,CASSLPDDPQHF
NA,TRBJ2-7,NA,TRBV11-2,TGTGCCAGCAGCTTCCCCATCGTCCGGAGCTCCTACGAGCAGTACTTC,CASSFPIVRSSYEQYF
TRBD2,TRBJ2-3,NA,TRBV7-3,TGTGCCAGCAGCCCAATAGCCGGGAGGGGCACAGATACGCAGTATTTT,CASSPIAGRGTDTQYF
NA,TRBJ1-1,NA,TRBV19,TGTGCCAGTCTGGGGGGTATGGATGAAGCTTTCTTT,CASLGGMDEAFF
NA,TRBJ2-1,NA,TRBV19,TGTGCCAGTAGTCCTTTCGTCGTTTCTGGCAATGAGCAGTTCTTC,CASSPFVVSGNEQFF
NA,TRBJ2-3,NA,TRBV28,TGTGCCAGCAGTTTGGGGGAGTTCATCGTGGATACGCAGTATTTT,CASSLGEFIVDTQYF
NA,TRBJ2-1,NA,TRBV9,TGTGCCAGCAGCGGATTGACAGCGGGCCCCTACAATGAGCAGTTCTTC,CASSGLTAGPYNEQFF
NA,TRBJ1-1,NA,TRBV19,TGTGCCAGTAGTCATCCAGGCCCGAACACTGAAGCTTTCTTT,CASSHPGPNTEAFF
NA,TRBJ1-1,NA,TRBV6-1,TGTGCCAGCGAATCAGCGACGGGCAACACTGAAGCTTTCTTT,CASESATGNTEAFF
NA,TRBJ1-1,NA,TRBV27,TGTGCCAGCAGTTTAATCAGTGGGGGGAACACTGAAGCTTTCTTT,CASSLISGGNTEAFF
NA,TRBJ1-1,NA,TRBV13,TGCGCCAGCAGCTTCTCGAATCGGGACACTGAAGCTTTCTTT,CASSFSNRDTEAFF
NA,TRBJ1-1,once,TRBV5-1,TGCGCCAGCAGCTTGGAGGTCAGCCTGGAAGCTTTCTTT,CASSLEVSLEAFF
NA,TRBJ2-5,NA,TRBV13,TGTGCCAGCAGTCCCTTCGGGGTTGAGACCCAGTACTTC,CASSPFGVETQYF
TRBD1,TRBJ2-1,NA,TRBV5-8,TGTGCCACCAAGGGGGCGCGGGTCAATGAGCAGTTCTTC,CATKGARVNEQFF
TRBD1,TRBJ1-4,NA,TRBV4-2,TGTGCCAGCAGCCAAGGACAGGGTAATGAAAAACTGTTTTTT,CASSQGQGNEKLFF
NA,TRBJ1-2,NA,TRBV28,TGTGCCAGCAGTAGGACAGAGTATGGCTACACCTTC,CASSRTEYGYTF
NA,TRBJ2-7,NA,TRBV5-1,TGCGCCAGCAGCTTGCTGGGAAGAGAGCAGTACTTC,CASSLLGREQYF
NA,TRBJ2-3,NA,TRBV9,TGTGCCAGCAGCGTAGTCGATCGACCCCAAGATACGCAGTATTTT,CASSVVDRPQDTQYF
NA,TRBJ1-2,NA,TRBV5-1,TGCGCCAGCAGCGCTTTGCCAGGGTTGGGCTATGGCTACACCTTC,CASSALPGLGYGYTF
NA,TRBJ2-3,once,TRBV2,TGTGCCAGCAGTTTAGTTAGCGGCGAGACAGATACGCAGTATTTT,CASSLVSGETDTQYF
NA,TRBJ1-5,NA,TRBV5-1,TGCGCCAGCAGCGCGGAGGCGGGGCTCCAGCCCCAGCATTTT,CASSAEAGLQPQHF
NA,TRBJ1-1,NA,TRBV27,TGTGCCAGCAGTTTCTCACAGTCGAACACTGAAGCTTTCTTT,CASSFSQSNTEAFF
NA,TRBJ1-5,NA,TRBV30,TGTGCCTGGAGGGAGGGTCTGGGCAATCAGCCCCAGCATTTT,CAWREGLGNQPQHF
NA,TRBJ2-7,NA,TRBV6-5,TGTGCCAGCAGTTGGGAACAGGGACCGTACGAGCAGTACTTC,CASSWEQGPYEQYF
NA,TRBJ2-5,NA,TRBV27,TGTGCCAGCACCTCGCTTGCGGGGGCGGAGACCCAGTACTTC,CASTSLAGAETQYF
NA,TRBJ1-2,NA,TRBV5-8,TGTGCCAGCAGCCTAGGCCCGGTAGAAGGCTACACCTTC,CASSLGPVEGYTF
TRBD2,TRBJ2-1,NA,TRBV13,TGTGCCAGCAGCTTAAGTACCCAGCGGGGTTACAATGAGCAGTTCTTC,CASSLSTQRGYNEQFF
TRBD2,TRBJ2-3,NA,TRBV28,TGTGCCAGCAGTAGGCTAGCGGGATTATGGGAGGATACGCAGTATTTT,CASSRLAGLWEDTQYF
NA,TRBJ2-7,NA,TRBV28,TGTGCCAGCAGTTTGGGCCAGCGACTCACATACGAGCAGTACTTC,CASSLGQRLTYEQYF
NA,TRBJ1-2,NA,TRBV19,TGTGCCAGTAGGTCGGGGTTTGGCTACACCTTC,CASRSGFGYTF
NA,TRBJ1-2,NA,TRBV7-2,TGTGCCAGCAGCTCGTATCAGGACAGAAGGGACTATGGCTACACCTTC,CASSSYQDRRDYGYTF
NA,TRBJ2-5,NA,TRBV4-1,TGCGCCAGCAGCCAAAACCAAGAGACCCAGTACTTC,CASSQNQETQYF
NA,TRBJ1-6,NA,TRBV28,TGTGCCAGCAGTTTCTGGGGCTGGGAATCACCCCTCCACTTT,CASSFWGWESPLHF
TRBD2,TRBJ2-7,NA,TRBV10-3,TGTGCCATCCGATCGAGCGGGAGTCTCAGCTCCTACGAGCAGTACTTC,CAIRSSGSLSSYEQYF
NA,TRBJ1-2,NA,TRBV19,TGTGCCAGTGGAGGAGGCCCCCGAGCTAACTATGGCTACACCTTC,CASGGGPRANYGYTF
NA,TRBJ2-3,NA,TRBV7-2,TGTGCCAGCAGCAGCCTGTCCCTAGCACCCCGGGGAGATACGCAGTATTTT,CASSSLSLAPRGDTQYF